This T cell receptor beta chain was retrieved from a study of regulatory T cells in long-lasting Graves disease. General study findings and limits: Gene preferences differed: TRBV28, TRBJ1-2, TRBJ2-5 in persistent cases. Lower TCR diversity was seen in persistent Graves' patients than in newly diagnosed ones.

Assembly of TCR beta libraries relied on iRepertoire HTBI primers together with Arm-PCR of CDR3 regions. TCRdb recomputed calls from the multiplex PCR reads with MiXCR, one row per CDR3 protein. The sample lists approximately 470,000 distinct CDR3 sequences; about a sixth were seen once. The CDR3 is 13 residues long. The V gene's germline CDR1 is SNHLY and CDR2 FYNNEI. V was trimmed by 3 bases and J by 9 bases, leaving 13 bases between them. The time point was: newly diagnosed GD, antithyroid drugs for less than 3 months. PBMC RNA was the source of the TCR library. Many counts were recorded for this clonotype. Antigen: not known. These data also featured in a second study, about T cells in Graves' hyperthyroidism and ophthalmopathy. That source reports: Not enrolled were patients with uncontrolled infection, other autoimmune disease, pregnancy or lactation. RT-PCR in the first round (using the HTBI primer set) targeted the TCR CDR3.

Specimen: peripheral blood mononuclear cells (PBMCs), collected at new diagnosis, from a patient treated with antithyroid drugs. The source of this sequence is a man between 40 and 49 years old with Graves disease. The V and J genes are TRBV2 and TRBJ2-3, with a tentative D call TRBD2 (6 bases). CDR3 nucleotide sequence: TGTGCCAGCAGTGAGATGTTGGGGGGAACGCAGTATTTT. Protein product: CASSEMLGGTQYF. The full variable domain, in which reference TRBV2 and TRBJ2-3 provide the parts outside the CDR3, is EPEVTQTPSHQVTQMGQEVILRCVPISNHLYFYWYRQILGQKVEFLVSFYNNEISEKSEIFDDQFSVERPDGSNFTLKIRSTKLEDSAMYFCASSEMLGGTQYFGPGTRLTVL.